This TCR beta chain was profiled in a study of blood T cell repertoires in COVID-19. Repertoires were generated with immunoSEQ multiplex PCR, while TCRdb's copy carries only in-frame clones and drops some. Of around 220,000 clones in the sample, under 90% are singletons; the top ten hold over 6%. V was shortened by 7 bases and J by 8 bases, with 9 bases between the two germline ends. Germline CDR1 reads WSHSY; CDR2 reads SAAADI. The CDR3 extends over 10 amino acids. V usage is TRBV10-2 and J usage is TRBJ2-7; possible D gene TRBD1, 5 bases. The receptor's source is a woman aged 80 or over with COVID-19, enrolled during active disease. The sequenced material came from peripheral blood. In DNA, the CDR3 is TGCGCCAGCACACAGGCGAAGCAGTACTTC. The encoded protein is CASTQAKQYF.